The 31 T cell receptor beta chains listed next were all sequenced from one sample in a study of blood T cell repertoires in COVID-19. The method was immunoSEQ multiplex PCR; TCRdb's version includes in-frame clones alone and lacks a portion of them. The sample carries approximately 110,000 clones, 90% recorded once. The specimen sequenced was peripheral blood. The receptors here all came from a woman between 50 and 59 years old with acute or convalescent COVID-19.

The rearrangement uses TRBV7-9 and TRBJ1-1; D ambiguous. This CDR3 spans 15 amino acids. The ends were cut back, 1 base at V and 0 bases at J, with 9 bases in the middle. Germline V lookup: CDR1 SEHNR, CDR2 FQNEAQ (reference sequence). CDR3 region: CASSLVAGMNTEAFF. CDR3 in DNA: TGTGCCAGCAGCTTAGTGGCAGGTATGAACACTGAAGCTTTCTTT.

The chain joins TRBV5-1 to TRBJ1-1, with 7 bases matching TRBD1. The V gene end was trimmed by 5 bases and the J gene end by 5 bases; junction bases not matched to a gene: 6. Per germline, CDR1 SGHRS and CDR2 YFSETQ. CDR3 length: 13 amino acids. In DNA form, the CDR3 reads TGCGCCAGCAGTAACAGGGGAGGTACTGAAGCTTTCTTT. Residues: CASSNRGGTEAFF.

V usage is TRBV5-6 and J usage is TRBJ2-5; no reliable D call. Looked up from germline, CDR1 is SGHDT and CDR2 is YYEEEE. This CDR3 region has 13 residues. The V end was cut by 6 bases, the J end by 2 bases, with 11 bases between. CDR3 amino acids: CASNRDTQETQYF. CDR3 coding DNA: TGTGCCAGCAACCGAGACACACAAGAGACCCAGTACTTC.

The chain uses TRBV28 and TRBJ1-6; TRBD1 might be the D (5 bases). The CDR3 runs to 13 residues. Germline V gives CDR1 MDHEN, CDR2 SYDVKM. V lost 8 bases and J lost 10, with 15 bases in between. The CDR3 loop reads CASEGPQGSPLHF. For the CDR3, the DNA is TGTGCCAGCGAAGGGCCCCAGGGATCACCCCTCCACTTT.

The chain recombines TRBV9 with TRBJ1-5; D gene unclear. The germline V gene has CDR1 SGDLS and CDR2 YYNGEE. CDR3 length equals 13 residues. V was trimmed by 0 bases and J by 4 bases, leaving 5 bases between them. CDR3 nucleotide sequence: TGTGCCAGCAGCGTAGTCCTAAATCAGCCCCAGCATTTT. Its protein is CASSVVLNQPQHF.

This chain's CDR3 is CATSRDHIFSGANVLTF. CDR3 DNA: TGTGCCACCAGCAGAGACCACATATTCTCTGGGGCCAACGTCCTGACTTTC. This chain connects TRBV15 to TRBJ2-6; D remains unclear. Germline CDR1 reads LNHNV; CDR2 reads YYDKDF (reference sequence). Trimming took off 0 bases at V and 0 bases at J, with 9 bases between the two ends. This CDR3 is built from 17 residues.

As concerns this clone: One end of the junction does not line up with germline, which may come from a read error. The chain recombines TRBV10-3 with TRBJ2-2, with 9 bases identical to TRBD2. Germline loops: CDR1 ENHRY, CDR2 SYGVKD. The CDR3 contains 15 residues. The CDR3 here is CALSRGGGDTGELFF. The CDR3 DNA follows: TGTGCCCTCAGCCGGGGCGGGGGGGACACCGGGGAGCTGTTTTTT.

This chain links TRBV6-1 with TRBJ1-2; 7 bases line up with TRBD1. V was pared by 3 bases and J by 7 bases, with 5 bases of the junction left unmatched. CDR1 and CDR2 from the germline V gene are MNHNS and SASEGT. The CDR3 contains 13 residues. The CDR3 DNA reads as TGTGCCAGCAGTGAGATAAGGGGGCTTGGCTACACCTTC. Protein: CASSEIRGLGYTF.

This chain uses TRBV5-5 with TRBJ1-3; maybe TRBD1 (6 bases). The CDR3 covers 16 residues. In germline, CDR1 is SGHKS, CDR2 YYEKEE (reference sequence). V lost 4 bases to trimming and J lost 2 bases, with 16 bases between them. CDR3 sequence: CASSLGTLVAGNTIYF. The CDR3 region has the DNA TGTGCCAGCAGCCTAGGGACATTAGTGGCTGGAAACACCATATATTTT.

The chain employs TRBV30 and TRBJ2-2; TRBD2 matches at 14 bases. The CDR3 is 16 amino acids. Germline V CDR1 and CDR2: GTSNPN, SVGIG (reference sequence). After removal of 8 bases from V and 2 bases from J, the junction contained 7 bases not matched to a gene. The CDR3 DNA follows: TGTGCCCACGGACTAGCGGGGGGAGGAAACACCGGGGAGCTGTTTTTT. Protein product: CAHGLAGGGNTGELFF.

CDR3 sequence reads: CAWSVNSLGGGYTF. The CDR3 nucleotides read TGTGCCTGGAGTGTAAACTCCCTAGGAGGTGGCTACACCTTC. The chain couples TRBV30 to TRBJ1-2; D unresolved. The CDR3 has 14 residues. Germline V lookup: CDR1 GTSNPN, CDR2 SVGIG (reference sequence). Trimming shortened V by 0 bases and J by 7 bases, and 15 bases separated the two germline ends. The whole variable domain, filled in from reference TRBV30 and TRBJ1-2, reads SQTIHQWPATLVQPVGSPLSLECTVEGTSNPNLYWYRQAAGRGLQLLFYSVGIGQISSEVPQNLSASRPQDRQFILSSKKLLLSDSGFYLCAWSVNSLGGGYTFGSGTRLTVV.

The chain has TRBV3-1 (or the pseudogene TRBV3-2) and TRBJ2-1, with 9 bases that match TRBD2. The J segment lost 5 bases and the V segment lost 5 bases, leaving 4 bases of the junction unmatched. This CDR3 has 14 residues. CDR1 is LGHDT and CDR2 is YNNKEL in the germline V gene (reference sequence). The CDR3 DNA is TGTGCCAGCAGCTTGGCTAGCGGGAACAATGAGCAGTTCTTC. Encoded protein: CASSLASGNNEQFF.

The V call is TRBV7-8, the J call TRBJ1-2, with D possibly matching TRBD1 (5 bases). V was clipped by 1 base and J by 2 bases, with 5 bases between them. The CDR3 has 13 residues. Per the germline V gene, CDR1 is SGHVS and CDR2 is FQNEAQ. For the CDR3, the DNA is TGTGCCAGCAGCTTAGGACAGAACTATGGCTACACCTTC. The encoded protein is CASSLGQNYGYTF.

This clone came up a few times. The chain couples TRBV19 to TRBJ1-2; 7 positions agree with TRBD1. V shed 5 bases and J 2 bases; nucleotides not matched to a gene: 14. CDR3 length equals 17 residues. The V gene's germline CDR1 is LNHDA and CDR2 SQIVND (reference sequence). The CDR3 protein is CASSLRDRPINNYGYTF. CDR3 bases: TGTGCCAGTAGTCTCCGGGACAGACCAATCAACAACTATGGCTACACCTTC.

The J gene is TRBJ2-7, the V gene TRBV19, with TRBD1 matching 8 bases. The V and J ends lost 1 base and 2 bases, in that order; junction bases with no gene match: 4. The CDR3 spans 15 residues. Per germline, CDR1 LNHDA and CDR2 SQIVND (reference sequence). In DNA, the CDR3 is TGTGCCAGTAGTATAGGACAGGGGCTGACCTACGAGCAGTACTTC. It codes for CASSIGQGLTYEQYF.

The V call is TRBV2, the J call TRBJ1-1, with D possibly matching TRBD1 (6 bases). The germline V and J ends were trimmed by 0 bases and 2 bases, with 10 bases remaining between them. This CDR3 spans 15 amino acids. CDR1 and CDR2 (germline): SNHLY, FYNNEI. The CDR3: CASSEAGGGNTEAFF. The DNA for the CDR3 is TGTGCCAGCAGTGAAGCGGGCGGGGGCAACACTGAAGCTTTCTTT.

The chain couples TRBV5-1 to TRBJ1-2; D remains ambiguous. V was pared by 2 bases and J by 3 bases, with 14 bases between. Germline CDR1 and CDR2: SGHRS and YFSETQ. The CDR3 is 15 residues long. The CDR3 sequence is CASSLTPSRDYGYTF. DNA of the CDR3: TGCGCCAGCAGCTTAACCCCTAGCCGAGACTATGGCTACACCTTC.

Written as DNA, the CDR3 is TGTGCCAGCAGCTTAGCCCAAACTGCTTCTGGTCAGCCCCAGCATTTT. As protein: CASSLAQTASGQPQHF. The V and J genes are TRBV7-8 and TRBJ1-5, with D uncertain. The CDR3 has 16 residues. V lost 0 bases to trimming and J lost 6 bases, with 15 bases between them. Germline loops: CDR1 SGHVS, CDR2 FQNEAQ.

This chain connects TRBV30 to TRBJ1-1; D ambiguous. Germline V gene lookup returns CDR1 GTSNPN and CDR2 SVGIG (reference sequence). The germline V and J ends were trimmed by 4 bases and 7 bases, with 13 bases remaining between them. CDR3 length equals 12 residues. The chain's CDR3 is CAWKPPYDEAFF. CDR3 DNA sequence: TGTGCCTGGAAACCCCCCTACGATGAAGCTTTCTTT. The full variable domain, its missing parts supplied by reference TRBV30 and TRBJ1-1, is SQTIHQWPATLVQPVGSPLSLECTVEGTSNPNLYWYRQAAGRGLQLLFYSVGIGQISSEVPQNLSASRPQDRQFILSSKKLLLSDSGFYLCAWKPPYDEAFFGQGTRLTVV.

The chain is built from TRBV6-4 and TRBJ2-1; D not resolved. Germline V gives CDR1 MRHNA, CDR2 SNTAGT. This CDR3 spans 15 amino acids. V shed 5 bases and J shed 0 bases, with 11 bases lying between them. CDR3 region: CASSSSASSYNEQFF. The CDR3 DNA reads TGTGCCAGCAGTTCTTCAGCGAGCTCCTACAATGAGCAGTTCTTC.

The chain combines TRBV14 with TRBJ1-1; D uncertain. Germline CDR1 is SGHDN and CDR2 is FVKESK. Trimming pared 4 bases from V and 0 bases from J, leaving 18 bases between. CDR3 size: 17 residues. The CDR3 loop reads CASSLRLRGDLNTEAFF. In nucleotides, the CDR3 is TGTGCCAGCAGCCTTAGACTGCGGGGAGATCTGAACACTGAAGCTTTCTTT.

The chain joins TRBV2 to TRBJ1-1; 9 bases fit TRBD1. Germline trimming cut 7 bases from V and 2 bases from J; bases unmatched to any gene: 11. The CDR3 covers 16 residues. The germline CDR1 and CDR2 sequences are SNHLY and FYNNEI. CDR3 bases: TGTGCCAGCAAGCCGGGACAGGGAACCAAAAACACTGAAGCTTTCTTT. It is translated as CASKPGQGTKNTEAFF.

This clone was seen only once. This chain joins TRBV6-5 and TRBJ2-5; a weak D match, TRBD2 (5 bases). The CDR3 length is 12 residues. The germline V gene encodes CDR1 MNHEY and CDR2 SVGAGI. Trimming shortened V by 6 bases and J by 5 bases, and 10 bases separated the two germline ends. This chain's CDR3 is CASRGRRETQYF. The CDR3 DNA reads TGTGCCAGCAGAGGCAGGAGGGAGACCCAGTACTTC.

The CDR3 nucleotides are TGTGCCAGTAGAGGGGACAGGGAGAGGGAGCTGTTTTTT. Translating it yields CASRGDRERELFF. The rearrangement links TRBV19 to TRBJ2-2; 9 bases align to TRBD1. After removal of 6 bases from V and 9 bases from J, the junction contained 5 bases not matched to a gene. The CDR3 contains 13 residues. From germline, CDR1 is LNHDA and CDR2 SQIVND (reference sequence).

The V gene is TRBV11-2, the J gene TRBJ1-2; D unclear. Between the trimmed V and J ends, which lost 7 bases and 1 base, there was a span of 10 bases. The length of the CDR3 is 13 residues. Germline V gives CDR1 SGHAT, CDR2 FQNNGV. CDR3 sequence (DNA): TGTGCCAGCAAATACAGCAGTAACTATGGCTACACCTTC. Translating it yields CASKYSSNYGYTF.

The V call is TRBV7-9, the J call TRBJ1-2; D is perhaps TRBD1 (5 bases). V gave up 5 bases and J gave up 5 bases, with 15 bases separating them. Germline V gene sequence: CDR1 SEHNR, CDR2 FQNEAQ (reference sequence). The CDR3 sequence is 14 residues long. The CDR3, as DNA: TGTGCCAGCAGCCCGGGGGTTTTCGAATATGGCTACACCTTC. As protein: CASSPGVFEYGYTF.

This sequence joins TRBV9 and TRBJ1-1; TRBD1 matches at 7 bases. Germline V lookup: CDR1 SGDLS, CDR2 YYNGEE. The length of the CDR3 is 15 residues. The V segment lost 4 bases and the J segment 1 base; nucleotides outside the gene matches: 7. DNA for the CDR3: TGTGCCAGCAGCCTGCAGGGACAGCCGAACACTGAAGCTTTCTTT. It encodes CASSLQGQPNTEAFF.

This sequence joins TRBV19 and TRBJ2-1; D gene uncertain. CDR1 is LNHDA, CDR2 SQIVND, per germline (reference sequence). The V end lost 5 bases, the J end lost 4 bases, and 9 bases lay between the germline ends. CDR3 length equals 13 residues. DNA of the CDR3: TGTGCCAGTAGTCTTCTCCAGTACAATGAGCAGTTCTTC. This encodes CASSLLQYNEQFF.

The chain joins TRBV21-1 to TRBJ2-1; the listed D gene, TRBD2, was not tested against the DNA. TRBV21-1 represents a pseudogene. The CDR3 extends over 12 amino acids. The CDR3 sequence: CARASEYNEQFF. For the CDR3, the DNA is TGTGCCCGAGCCTCGGAGTACAATGAGCAGTTCTTC.

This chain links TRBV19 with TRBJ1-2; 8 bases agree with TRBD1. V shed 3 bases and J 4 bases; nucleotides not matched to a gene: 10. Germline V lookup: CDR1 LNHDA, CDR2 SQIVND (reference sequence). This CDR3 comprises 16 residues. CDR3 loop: CASSMAPRGPGYGYTF. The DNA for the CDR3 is TGTGCCAGTAGTATGGCCCCCAGGGGGCCGGGCTATGGCTACACCTTC.

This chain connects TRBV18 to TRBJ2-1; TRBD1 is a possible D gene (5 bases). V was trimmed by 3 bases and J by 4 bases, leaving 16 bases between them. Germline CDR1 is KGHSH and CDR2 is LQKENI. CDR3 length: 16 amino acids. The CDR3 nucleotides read TGTGCCAGCTCACCTACCATGGGGCTTGCGTACAATGAGCAGTTCTTC. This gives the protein CASSPTMGLAYNEQFF.